Below, one T cell receptor beta chain is given with its context. This sample is part of a study of shared clonotypes between healthy human individuals. The protocol was immunoSEQ multiplex PCR, while the TCRdb copy is restricted to in-frame clones and leaves out a portion. The data contain 2 million to 2.5 million clones, 85% to 95% of them singletons. Sequenced material: naive CD4+ T cells from PBMCs. Subset described: CD45RA+ positively selected. The sequence was obtained from a man in his late teens or twenties in good health. Some clones in this sample may be carry-over from other donors' samples.

CDR3 in DNA: TGCGCCAGCAGCTTCAACGACTATGGCTACACCTTC. Translating it yields CASSFNDYGYTF. The V call is TRBV5-1, the J call TRBJ1-2; no firm D call. CDR1 and CDR2 from the germline V gene are SGHRS and YFSETQ. The CDR3 spans 12 residues. V was pared by 2 bases and J by 3 bases, with 5 bases between.